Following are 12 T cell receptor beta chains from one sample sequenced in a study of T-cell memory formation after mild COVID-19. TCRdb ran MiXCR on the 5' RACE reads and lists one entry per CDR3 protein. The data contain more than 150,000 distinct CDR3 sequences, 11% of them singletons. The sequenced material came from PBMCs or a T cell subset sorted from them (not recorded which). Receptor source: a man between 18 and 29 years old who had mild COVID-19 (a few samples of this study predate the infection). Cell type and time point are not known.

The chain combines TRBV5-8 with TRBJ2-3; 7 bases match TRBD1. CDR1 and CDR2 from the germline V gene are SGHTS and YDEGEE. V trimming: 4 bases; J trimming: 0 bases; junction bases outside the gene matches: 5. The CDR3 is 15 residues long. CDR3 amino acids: CASSHGQASTDTQYF. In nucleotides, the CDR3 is TGTGCCAGCAGCCATGGACAGGCGAGCACAGATACGCAGTATTTT.

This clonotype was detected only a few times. In nucleotides, the CDR3 is TGTGCCAGCAGCTTAGGGCGACAGGGACTATACACCTTC. Translated: CASSLGRQGLYTF. This chain links TRBV7-9 with TRBJ1-2; 7 bases agree with TRBD1. CDR1 and CDR2 from the germline V gene are SEHNR and FQNEAQ (reference sequence). The V and J ends lost 1 base and 11 bases, in that order; junction bases with no gene match: 7. The CDR3 runs to 13 residues.

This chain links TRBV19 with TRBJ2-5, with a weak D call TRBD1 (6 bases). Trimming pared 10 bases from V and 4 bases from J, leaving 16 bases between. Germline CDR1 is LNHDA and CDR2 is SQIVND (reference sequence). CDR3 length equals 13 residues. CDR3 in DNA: TGTGCCACCCGGAGAGGACAGCTAGAGACCCAGTACTTC. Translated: CATRRGQLETQYF.

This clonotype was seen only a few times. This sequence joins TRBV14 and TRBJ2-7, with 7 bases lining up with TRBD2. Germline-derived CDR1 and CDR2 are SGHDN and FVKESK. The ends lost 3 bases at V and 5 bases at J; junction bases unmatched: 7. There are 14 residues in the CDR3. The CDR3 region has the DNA TGTGCCAGCAGCCAGCTACGGGGGGTTGACGAGCAGTACGTC. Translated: CASSQLRGVDEQYV.

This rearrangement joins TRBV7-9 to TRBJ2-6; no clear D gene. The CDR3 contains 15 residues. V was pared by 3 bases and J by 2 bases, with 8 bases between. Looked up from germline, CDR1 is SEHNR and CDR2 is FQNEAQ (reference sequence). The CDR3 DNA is TGTGCCAGCAGCTTCGGTCGGGCTGGGGCCAACGTCCTGACTTTC. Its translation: CASSFGRAGANVLTF.

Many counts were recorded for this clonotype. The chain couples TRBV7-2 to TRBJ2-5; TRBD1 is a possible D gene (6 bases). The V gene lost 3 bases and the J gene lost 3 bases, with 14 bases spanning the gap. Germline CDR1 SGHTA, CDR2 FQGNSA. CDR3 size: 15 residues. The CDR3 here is CASSLRAAGEETQYF. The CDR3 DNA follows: TGTGCCAGCAGCTTGAGGGCCGCAGGGGAAGAGACCCAGTACTTC.

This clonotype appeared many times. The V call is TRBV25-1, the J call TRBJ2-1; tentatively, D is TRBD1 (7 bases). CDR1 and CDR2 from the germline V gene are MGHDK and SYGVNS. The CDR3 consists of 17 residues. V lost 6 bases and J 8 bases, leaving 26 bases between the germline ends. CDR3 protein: CASREGMGDRQGDEQFF. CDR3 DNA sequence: TGTGCCAGCAGGGAGGGGATGGGGGACAGACAAGGTGATGAGCAGTTCTTC.

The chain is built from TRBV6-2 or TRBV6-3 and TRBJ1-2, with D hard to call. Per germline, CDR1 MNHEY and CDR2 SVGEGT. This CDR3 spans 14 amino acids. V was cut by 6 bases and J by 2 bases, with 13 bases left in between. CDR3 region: CASRPAAANYGYTF. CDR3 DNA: TGTGCCAGCAGACCCGCAGCGGCGAACTATGGCTACACCTTC.

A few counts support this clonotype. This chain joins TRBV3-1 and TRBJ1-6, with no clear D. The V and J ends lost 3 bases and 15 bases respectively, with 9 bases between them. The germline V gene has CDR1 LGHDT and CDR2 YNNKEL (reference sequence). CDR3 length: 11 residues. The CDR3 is CASSHGNLLHF. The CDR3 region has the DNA TGTGCCAGCAGCCACGGAAATCTCCTCCACTTT. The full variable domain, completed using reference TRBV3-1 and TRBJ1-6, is DTAVSQTPKYLVTQMGNDKSIKCEQNLGHDTMYWYKQDSKKFLKIMFSYNNKELIINETVPNRFSPKSPDKAHLNLHINSLELGDSAVYFCASSHGNLLHFGNGTRLTVT.

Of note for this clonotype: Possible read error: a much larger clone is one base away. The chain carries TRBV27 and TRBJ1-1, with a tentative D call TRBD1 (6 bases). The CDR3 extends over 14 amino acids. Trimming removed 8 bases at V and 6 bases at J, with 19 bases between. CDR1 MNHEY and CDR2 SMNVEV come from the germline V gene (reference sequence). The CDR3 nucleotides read TGTGCCAGCTGTTGGGGGCAGGGAGGGGCTGAAGCTTTCTTT. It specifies CASCWGQGGAEAFF.

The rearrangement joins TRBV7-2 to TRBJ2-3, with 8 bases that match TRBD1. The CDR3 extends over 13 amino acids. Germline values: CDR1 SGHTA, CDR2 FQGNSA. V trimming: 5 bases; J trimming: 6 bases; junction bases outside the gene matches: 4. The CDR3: CASSRTGYDTQYF. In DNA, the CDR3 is TGTGCCAGCAGCCGGACAGGGTACGATACGCAGTATTTT.

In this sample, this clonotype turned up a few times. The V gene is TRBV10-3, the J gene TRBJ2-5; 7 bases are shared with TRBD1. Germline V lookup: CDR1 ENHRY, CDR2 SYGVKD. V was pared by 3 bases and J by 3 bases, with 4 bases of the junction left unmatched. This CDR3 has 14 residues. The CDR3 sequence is CAISEGTAEETQYF. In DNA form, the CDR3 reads TGTGCCATCAGTGAAGGGACAGCGGAAGAGACCCAGTACTTC.